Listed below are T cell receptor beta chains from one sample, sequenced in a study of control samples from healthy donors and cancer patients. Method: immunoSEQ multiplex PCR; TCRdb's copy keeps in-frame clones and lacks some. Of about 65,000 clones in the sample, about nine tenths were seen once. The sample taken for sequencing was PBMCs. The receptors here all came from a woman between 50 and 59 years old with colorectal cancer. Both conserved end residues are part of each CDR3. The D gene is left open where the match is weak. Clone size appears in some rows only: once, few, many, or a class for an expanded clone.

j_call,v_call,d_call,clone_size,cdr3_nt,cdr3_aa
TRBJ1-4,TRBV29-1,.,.,TGCAGCGTAACCGGTGGGGGGGCGAGTAATGAAAAACTGTTTTTT,CSVTGGGASNEKLFF
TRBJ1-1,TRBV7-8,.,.,TGTGCCAGCAGCACATCCCGGGGGTCCCTCGGCACTGAAGCTTTCTTT,CASSTSRGSLGTEAFF
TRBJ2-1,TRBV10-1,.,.,TGCGCCAGCAGTGAGTCTGTGAGCTCCTACAATGAGCAGTTCTTC,CASSESVSSYNEQFF
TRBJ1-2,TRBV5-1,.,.,TGCGCCAGCAGCTTGGGTTCAACTACAGTCTATGGCTACACCTTC,CASSLGSTTVYGYTF
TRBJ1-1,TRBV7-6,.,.,TGTGCCAGCAGCTTAAAGTATGCGGGGATGAACACTGAAGCTTTCTTT,CASSLKYAGMNTEAFF
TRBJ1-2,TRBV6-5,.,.,TGTGCCAGCGCACTAGTTCAGGGTTCAAACTATGGCTACACCTTC,CASALVQGSNYGYTF
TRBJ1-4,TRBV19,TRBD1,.,TGTGCCAGTAGTCCCCCGGGACAGGTTCTGTTTTTT,CASSPPGQVLFF
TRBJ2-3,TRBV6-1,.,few,TGTGCCAGCAGTGAAGGAGAAGTGGGGGGAGGCTACACAGATACGCAGTATTTT,CASSEGEVGGGYTDTQYF
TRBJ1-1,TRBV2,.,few,TGTGCCAGCACTGGCAACAGGAACACTGAAGCTTTCTTT,CASTGNRNTEAFF
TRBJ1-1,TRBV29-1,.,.,TGCAGCGTTGATGACGGAATGAACACTGAAGCTTTCTTT,CSVDDGMNTEAFF
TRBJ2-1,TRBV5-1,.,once,TGCGCCAGCAGCACAAGTGGTGAGCAGTTCTTC,CASSTSGEQFF
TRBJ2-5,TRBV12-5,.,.,TGTGCTAGTGGTCGGGATCGAGAGACCCAGTACTTC,CASGRDRETQYF
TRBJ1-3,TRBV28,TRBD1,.,TGTGCCAGCAGTCGACAGGGCTCTGGAAACACCATATATTTT,CASSRQGSGNTIYF
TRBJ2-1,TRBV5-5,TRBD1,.,TGTGCCAGCAGCCTAGACAGGGCATACAATGAGCAGTTCTTC,CASSLDRAYNEQFF
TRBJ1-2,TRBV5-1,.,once,TGCGCCAGCAGCTTGGAGGGTTGGGCTAACTATGGCTACACCTTC,CASSLEGWANYGYTF
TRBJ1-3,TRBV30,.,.,TGTGCCTGGAGTGTAAATGGGGGTGCTGGAAACACCATATATTTT,CAWSVNGGAGNTIYF